The 12 T cell receptor beta chains below come from one sample, sequenced in a study of blood T cell repertoires in COVID-19. The table came from immunoSEQ multiplex PCR; TCRdb's copy has only in-frame clones and leaves some out. The table shows 90,000 to 100,000 clones, with about 86% occurring only once. Source material: peripheral blood. These receptors were obtained from a man of 80 years or more with acute or convalescent COVID-19.

J is TRBJ2-1 and V is TRBV5-8; 7 bases align to TRBD2. Losses at the gene ends were 1 base for V and 2 bases for J; bases not matched to a gene: 3. Germline CDR1 SGHTS, CDR2 YDEGEE. The CDR3 sequence is 15 residues long. CDR3 DNA sequence: TGTGCCAGCAGCTTGCCTCTAGCGGCCTACAATGAGCAGTTCTTC. Its protein product is CASSLPLAAYNEQFF.

The chain joins TRBV10-3 to TRBJ2-7, with 9 positions matching TRBD1. With V trimmed by 6 bases and J by 2 bases, 5 bases remained unmatched. The CDR3 sequence is 14 residues long. Germline V gives CDR1 ENHRY, CDR2 SYGVKD. The CDR3 here is CAIRWDRETYEQYF. The CDR3, as DNA: TGTGCCATCAGGTGGGACAGGGAGACCTACGAGCAGTACTTC.

This clone was recorded a few times. This sequence joins TRBV5-4 and TRBJ2-1; D not resolved. From germline, CDR1 is SGHNT and CDR2 YYREEE (reference sequence). This CDR3 has 13 residues. The V and J ends lost 0 bases and 4 bases respectively, with 5 bases between them. In nucleotides, the CDR3 is TGTGCCAGCAGCTTGGGTCCTTACAATGAGCAGTTCTTC. It translates to CASSLGPYNEQFF. Full variable domain (missing parts from reference TRBV5-4 and TRBJ2-1): ETGVTQSPTHLIKTRGQQVTLRCSSQSGHNTVSWYQQALGQGPQFIFQYYREEENGRGNFPPRFSGLQFPNYSSELNVNALELDDSALYLCASSLGPYNEQFFGPGTRLTVL.

V usage is TRBV28 and J usage is TRBJ2-2, with 8 bases aligning to TRBD2. Trimming took 2 bases from V and 6 from J; bases not matched to a gene: 5. CDR1 and CDR2 (germline): MDHEN, SYDVKM. The CDR3 sequence is 15 residues long. The CDR3 loop reads CASSLAGGRAGELFF. For the CDR3, the DNA is TGTGCCAGCAGTTTAGCGGGAGGAAGGGCCGGGGAGCTGTTTTTT.

The J gene is TRBJ1-5, the V gene TRBV28; a possible D gene is TRBD1 (6 bases). V was pared by 6 bases and J by 5 bases, with 11 bases between. Germline V CDR1 and CDR2: MDHEN, SYDVKM. CDR3 length: 13 amino acids. The CDR3 here is CASSPGGHQPQHF. In nucleotides, the CDR3 is TGTGCCAGCAGCCCGGGGGGGCATCAGCCCCAGCATTTT.

The CDR3 sequence: CASSPGDLPSSYNSPLHF. The CDR3 DNA reads as TGTGCCAGCTCACCCGGGGACTTACCGAGCTCCTATAATTCACCCCTCCACTTT. This chain links TRBV18 with TRBJ1-6; tentatively, D is TRBD1 (5 bases). The CDR3 runs to 18 residues. Looked up from germline, CDR1 is KGHSH and CDR2 is LQKENI. V lost 3 bases to trimming and J lost 0 bases, with 15 bases between them.

The CDR3 sequence is CASKTPTPRTGEAEAFF. The CDR3 coding sequence is TGTGCCAGTAAAACCCCTACGCCGAGGACAGGGGAGGCTGAAGCTTTCTTT. This chain joins TRBV19 and TRBJ1-1; 9 bases agree with TRBD1. V shed 7 bases and J 6 bases; nucleotides not matched to a gene: 18. This CDR3 is 17 amino acids long. Per germline, CDR1 LNHDA and CDR2 SQIVND (reference sequence).

The chain recombines TRBV6-2 or TRBV6-3 with TRBJ1-2; D is uncertain. CDR1 and CDR2 (germline): MNHEY, SVGEGT. Trimming pared 4 bases from V and 4 bases from J, leaving 16 bases between. The CDR3 length is 15 residues. In nucleotides, the CDR3 is TGTGCCAGCAGTTCGTCTTCAGGTCCGCTCTATGGCTACACCTTC. This gives the protein CASSSSSGPLYGYTF.

The J gene is TRBJ2-7, the V gene TRBV5-1; TRBD2 matches at 11 bases. The CDR3 totals 17 residues. Trimming cost V 3 bases and J 6 bases; bases outside gene matches: 14. Germline CDR1 is SGHRS and CDR2 is YFSETQ. The CDR3 loop reads CASSSQRLAGLSAEQYF. For the CDR3, the DNA is TGCGCCAGCAGCTCGCAGAGACTAGCGGGACTCTCTGCCGAGCAGTACTTC.

The chain combines TRBV5-1 with TRBJ1-1; TRBD1 agrees at 8 bases. The CDR3 has 15 residues. Trimming cost V 4 bases and J 5 bases; bases outside gene matches: 10. Germline CDR1 reads SGHRS; CDR2 reads YFSETQ. The CDR3 region has the DNA TGCGCCAGCAGCCTCGGACAGGGCGGACGAACTGAAGCTTTCTTT. It translates to CASSLGQGGRTEAFF.

The chain links TRBV23-1 to TRBJ2-7; D call uncertain. TRBV23-1 is an open reading frame whose function is uncertain. The CDR3 runs to 16 residues. Trimming took 7 bases from V and 0 from J, leaving 19 bases between them. CDR3 DNA: TGCGCCAGCATCAAAACCCGCGGCGAGAGCTCCTACGAGCAGTACTTC. Amino acid sequence: CASIKTRGESSYEQYF.

This chain joins TRBV6-2 or TRBV6-3 and TRBJ1-2; 7 nucleotides align to TRBD1. The ends lost 4 bases at V and 13 bases at J; junction bases unmatched: 9. This CDR3 spans 12 amino acids. Germline V CDR1 and CDR2: MNHEY, SVGEGT. The CDR3 protein is CASSFTRGQSTF. The CDR3 DNA follows: TGTGCCAGCAGTTTTACGAGGGGGCAGAGCACCTTC.